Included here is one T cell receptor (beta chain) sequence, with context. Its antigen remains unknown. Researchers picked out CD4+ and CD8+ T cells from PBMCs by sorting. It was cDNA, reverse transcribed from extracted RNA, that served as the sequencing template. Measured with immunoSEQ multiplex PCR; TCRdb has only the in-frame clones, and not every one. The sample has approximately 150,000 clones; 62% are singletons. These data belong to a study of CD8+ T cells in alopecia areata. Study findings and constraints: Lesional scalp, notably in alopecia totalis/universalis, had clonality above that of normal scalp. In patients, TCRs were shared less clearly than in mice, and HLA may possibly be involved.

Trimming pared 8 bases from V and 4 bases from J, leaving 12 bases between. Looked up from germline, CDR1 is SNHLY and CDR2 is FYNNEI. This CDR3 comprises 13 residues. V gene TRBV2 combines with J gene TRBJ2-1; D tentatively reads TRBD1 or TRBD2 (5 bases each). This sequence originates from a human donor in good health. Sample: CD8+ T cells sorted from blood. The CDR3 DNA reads TGTGCCAGCGGGGCTAGCTGGTACAATGAGCAGTTCTTC. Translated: CASGASWYNEQFF.